In its sample, the clone carrying this TCR beta chain was seen once. Its cognate antigen is unknown. Produced via immunoSEQ multiplex PCR; TCRdb's table is partial and in-frame only. The profile shows some 580,000 clones, roughly 97% of them singletons. This record comes from a study of shared clonotypes between healthy human individuals. Findings and limits, study-wide: Measured sharing among donors was expected to vary with sequencing depth.

The sequenced material came from naive CD4+ T cells sorted from blood. As to subset: CD45RA+ positively selected. The clonotype originates from a woman in her 30s in good health.

This CDR3 is CASSLALAGESEQFF. The CDR3 DNA reads as TGCGCCAGCAGCTTGGCCCTAGCGGGAGAAAGTGAGCAGTTCTTC. The chain joins TRBV5-1 to TRBJ2-1; TRBD2 agrees at 10 bases. The CDR3 runs 15 residues. The V gene's germline CDR1 is SGHRS and CDR2 YFSETQ. Trimming removed 0 bases from V and 9 bases from J; junction bases left unmatched: 6.